Listed below are T cell receptor beta chains from one sample, sequenced in a study of T cell responses to AZD1222 COVID-19 vaccine. Data came from immunoSEQ multiplex PCR; TCRdb stores just in-frame clones and leaves some out. The sample includes some 140,000 clones, around 90% of them seen just once. The sequences come from peripheral blood, collected on day 0 of AZD1222 vaccination. The receptors were gathered from an adult in good health. The CDR3 runs from the conserved cysteine through the conserved F or W. The D gene is left open where the match is weak. Clone size is stated in some rows and not others, as once, few, many or a class when expanded.

j_gene: TRBJ2-7
d_gene: .
abundance: .
v_gene: TRBV14
CDR3aa: CASSQGDSPSYEQYF
CDR3nt: TGTGCCAGCAGCCAAGGAGACAGTCCAAGCTACGAGCAGTACTTC

j_gene: TRBJ1-3
d_gene: .
abundance: .
v_gene: TRBV18
CDR3aa: CASSPSGIGNTIYF
CDR3nt: TGTGCCAGCTCACCATCGGGGATCGGAAACACCATATATTTT

j_gene: TRBJ1-4
d_gene: .
abundance: once
v_gene: TRBV20-1
CDR3aa: CSASQYRGTNEKLFF
CDR3nt: TGCAGTGCTAGTCAATATAGGGGCACTAATGAAAAACTGTTTTTT

j_gene: TRBJ2-3
d_gene: .
abundance: .
v_gene: TRBV29-1
CDR3aa: CSVRTPGVADTQYF
CDR3nt: TGCAGCGTACGGACCCCGGGGGTCGCAGATACGCAGTATTTT

j_gene: TRBJ2-7
d_gene: .
abundance: .
v_gene: TRBV28
CDR3aa: CASSLGSYEQYF
CDR3nt: TGTGCCAGCAGTTTGGGCAGCTACGAGCAGTACTTC

j_gene: TRBJ1-2
d_gene: .
abundance: .
v_gene: TRBV9
CDR3aa: CASRDGGSKNYGYTF
CDR3nt: TGTGCCAGCAGGGACGGGGGGAGTAAGAACTATGGCTACACCTTC

j_gene: TRBJ1-5
d_gene: .
abundance: .
v_gene: TRBV5-1
CDR3aa: CASRADGNQPQHF
CDR3nt: TGCGCCAGCAGAGCCGACGGAAATCAGCCCCAGCATTTT

j_gene: TRBJ1-5
d_gene: .
abundance: .
v_gene: TRBV6-1
CDR3aa: CASSEESRKDQPQHF
CDR3nt: TGTGCCAGCAGTGAAGAATCCCGGAAGGATCAGCCCCAGCATTTT

j_gene: TRBJ1-4
d_gene: .
abundance: .
v_gene: TRBV19
CDR3aa: CASAGGARSEKLFF
CDR3nt: TGTGCCAGCGCGGGTGGGGCGCGGTCTGAAAAACTGTTTTTT

j_gene: TRBJ1-2
d_gene: TRBD1
abundance: .
v_gene: TRBV7-9
CDR3aa: CASSPSGRDRGRGYTF
CDR3nt: TGTGCCAGCAGTCCTAGCGGCCGGGACAGGGGTCGAGGCTACACCTTC

j_gene: TRBJ1-3
d_gene: TRBD1
abundance: .
v_gene: TRBV19
CDR3aa: CASSGGTGGLGNTIYF
CDR3nt: TGTGCCAGTAGTGGCGGGACAGGGGGTCTCGGAAACACCATATATTTT

j_gene: TRBJ1-2
d_gene: TRBD1
abundance: .
v_gene: TRBV7-9
CDR3aa: CASSFFWTGPGYTF
CDR3nt: TGTGCCAGCAGCTTCTTCTGGACAGGGCCCGGCTACACCTTC

j_gene: TRBJ1-1
d_gene: .
abundance: .
v_gene: TRBV27
CDR3aa: CASSLRNRSGGAFF
CDR3nt: TGTGCCAGCAGTTTACGAAACAGGTCTGGGGGAGCTTTCTTT

j_gene: TRBJ2-1
d_gene: TRBD2
abundance: .
v_gene: TRBV4-2
CDR3aa: CASSPGLAGSEQFF
CDR3nt: TGTGCCAGCAGCCCGGGACTAGCGGGGAGTGAGCAGTTCTTC

j_gene: TRBJ1-5
d_gene: .
abundance: .
v_gene: TRBV11-2
CDR3aa: CASSPGTLYSNQPQHF
CDR3nt: TGTGCCAGCAGCCCGGGGACCTTGTATAGCAATCAGCCCCAGCATTTT

j_gene: TRBJ1-3
d_gene: .
abundance: .
v_gene: TRBV10-3
CDR3aa: CAITVKSSSGNTIYF
CDR3nt: TGTGCCATCACCGTGAAGTCAAGCTCTGGAAACACCATATATTTT

j_gene: TRBJ2-7
d_gene: TRBD1
abundance: .
v_gene: TRBV28
CDR3aa: CASTGGASYEQYF
CDR3nt: TGTGCCAGCACAGGGGGCGCGTCCTACGAGCAGTACTTC

j_gene: TRBJ2-2
d_gene: .
abundance: .
v_gene: TRBV27
CDR3aa: CASTRGNTGELFF
CDR3nt: TGTGCCAGCACTCGGGGGAACACCGGGGAGCTGTTTTTT

j_gene: TRBJ2-1
d_gene: .
abundance: .
v_gene: TRBV27
CDR3aa: CASFSFRDGEFF
CDR3nt: TGTGCCAGCTTTAGTTTTCGGGATGGGGAGTTCTTC

j_gene: TRBJ1-4
d_gene: .
abundance: once
v_gene: TRBV7-6
CDR3aa: CASSLAVMTNEKLFF
CDR3nt: TGTGCCAGCAGCTTAGCAGTAATGACTAATGAAAAACTGTTTTTT

j_gene: TRBJ2-1
d_gene: .
abundance: .
v_gene: TRBV28
CDR3aa: CASGVAAALYNEQFF
CDR3nt: TGTGCCAGCGGGGTAGCCGCCGCGCTCTACAATGAGCAGTTCTTC

j_gene: TRBJ2-5
d_gene: .
abundance: .
v_gene: TRBV4-3
CDR3aa: CASSQDVGGQETQYF
CDR3nt: TGCGCCAGCAGCCAAGATGTTGGCGGACAAGAGACCCAGTACTTC

j_gene: TRBJ1-5
d_gene: .
abundance: once
v_gene: TRBV9
CDR3aa: CASSEGDSFYQPQHF
CDR3nt: TGTGCCAGCAGCGAGGGAGACAGTTTCTATCAGCCCCAGCATTTT

j_gene: TRBJ1-6
d_gene: TRBD1
abundance: .
v_gene: TRBV27
CDR3aa: CASSWDRNSPLHF
CDR3nt: TGTGCCAGCAGCTGGGACAGGAATTCACCCCTCCACTTT

j_gene: TRBJ1-1
d_gene: .
abundance: once
v_gene: TRBV19
CDR3aa: CASSIIFGTEAFF
CDR3nt: TGTGCCAGTAGTATTATTTTCGGGACTGAAGCTTTCTTT

j_gene: TRBJ2-1
d_gene: .
abundance: few
v_gene: TRBV19
CDR3aa: CASSIDDSIATLNNEQFF
CDR3nt: TGTGCCAGTAGTATAGACGATAGCATAGCGACCCTAAACAATGAGCAGTTCTTC

j_gene: TRBJ1-4
d_gene: TRBD1
abundance: .
v_gene: TRBV6-2/TRBV6-3
CDR3aa: CASSRPGDRGTLGEKLFF
CDR3nt: TGTGCCAGCAGTCGTCCCGGGGACAGGGGGACTCTGGGTGAAAAACTGTTTTTT

j_gene: TRBJ2-7
d_gene: TRBD2
abundance: .
v_gene: TRBV6-5
CDR3aa: CASRTSGRDEQYF
CDR3nt: TGTGCCAGTAGGACTAGCGGGAGAGACGAGCAGTACTTC

j_gene: TRBJ1-5
d_gene: TRBD1
abundance: .
v_gene: TRBV29-1
CDR3aa: CSVQGDNQPQHF
CDR3nt: TGCAGCGTGCAGGGGGACAATCAGCCCCAGCATTTT

j_gene: TRBJ1-1
d_gene: .
abundance: .
v_gene: TRBV5-1
CDR3aa: CASSDQGNTEAFF
CDR3nt: TGCGCCAGCAGCGATCAGGGGAACACTGAAGCTTTCTTT

j_gene: TRBJ1-1
d_gene: .
abundance: once
v_gene: TRBV7-8
CDR3aa: CASSLRQNTEAFF
CDR3nt: TGTGCCAGCAGCTTAAGGCAGAACACTGAAGCTTTCTTT

j_gene: TRBJ2-3
d_gene: TRBD2
abundance: few
v_gene: TRBV5-8
CDR3aa: CASDPGGGVSTDTQYF
CDR3nt: TGTGCCAGCGATCCGGGGGGGGGAGTTAGCACAGATACGCAGTATTTT

j_gene: TRBJ2-5
d_gene: .
abundance: once
v_gene: TRBV7-2
CDR3aa: CASSHPQETQYF
CDR3nt: TGTGCCAGCAGCCACCCTCAAGAGACCCAGTACTTC

j_gene: TRBJ1-2
d_gene: TRBD1
abundance: .
v_gene: TRBV5-1
CDR3aa: CASSWGTGFNYGYTF
CDR3nt: TGCGCCAGCAGCTGGGGGACAGGATTTAACTATGGCTACACCTTC

j_gene: TRBJ2-7
d_gene: .
abundance: few
v_gene: TRBV7-2
CDR3aa: CASSLRGGGSSYEQYF
CDR3nt: TGTGCCAGCAGCTTACGTGGCGGGGGCTCCAGCTACGAGCAGTACTTC

j_gene: TRBJ1-1
d_gene: .
abundance: .
v_gene: TRBV7-6
CDR3aa: CASSLNDEAFF
CDR3nt: TGTGCCAGCAGCTTAAATGATGAAGCTTTCTTT

j_gene: TRBJ2-6
d_gene: TRBD1
abundance: .
v_gene: TRBV19
CDR3aa: CATNRGLEGANVLTF
CDR3nt: TGTGCCACCAATAGGGGGCTAGAAGGGGCCAACGTCCTGACTTTC

j_gene: TRBJ1-2
d_gene: .
abundance: once
v_gene: TRBV28
CDR3aa: CASRTKQSPYYGYTF
CDR3nt: TGTGCCAGCAGAACCAAGCAGTCTCCCTACTATGGCTACACCTTC